This T cell receptor (beta chain) was documented in a study of shared clonotypes between healthy human individuals. The V end lost 6 bases, the J end lost 5 bases, and 10 bases lay between the germline ends. The CDR3 has 12 amino acids. Germline-derived CDR1 and CDR2 are MDHEN and SYDVKM. Sequencing used immunoSEQ multiplex PCR; TCRdb keeps in-frame clones, though not all of them. Of hundreds of thousands of clones in the sample, approximately 95% are singletons; the top ten hold 0.11%. Naive CD8 populations comprised CD45RO-negative cells positively selected for CCR7, excluding terminally differentiated effector memory CD45RA+ cells.

V and J are TRBV28 and TRBJ1-1; TRBD1 is a possible D gene (5 bases). The sequenced sample consisted of naive CD8+ T cells sorted from blood. This TCR derives from a woman under 40 in good health. The CDR3 is CASSPWGTEAFF. The CDR3 DNA is TGTGCCAGCAGCCCGTGGGGGACTGAAGCTTTCTTT.